The T cell receptor beta chain under discussion was sequenced for a study of radiotherapy plus CTLA-4 blockade in lung cancer. This CDR3 region has 13 residues. V lost 6 bases and J 2 bases, leaving 10 bases between the germline ends. CDR1 and CDR2 from the germline V gene are SGHVS and FQNEAQ. Sequencing was performed with immunoSEQ multiplex PCR; in TCRdb, only in-frame clones are kept and a portion is missing. The profile shows roughly 66,000 clones, approximately 80% of them singletons. Sample: peripheral blood, taken from a patient treated with radiotherapy plus ipilimumab. The clonotype comes from a human donor with non-small cell lung cancer who had a partial response to radiotherapy plus ipilimumab. The chain carries TRBV7-8 and TRBJ1-2; D perhaps matches TRBD1 (6 bases). The CDR3 coding sequence is TGTGCCAGCAGGAGAGGACAGAACTATGGCTACACCTTC. Its protein is CASRRGQNYGYTF. Full variable domain (missing parts from reference TRBV7-8 and TRBJ1-2): GAGVSQSPRYKVAKRGQDVALRCDPISGHVSLFWYQQALGQGPEFLTYFQNEAQLDKSGLPSDRFFAERPEGSVSTLKIQRTQQEDSAVYLCASRRGQNYGYTFGSGTRLTVV.